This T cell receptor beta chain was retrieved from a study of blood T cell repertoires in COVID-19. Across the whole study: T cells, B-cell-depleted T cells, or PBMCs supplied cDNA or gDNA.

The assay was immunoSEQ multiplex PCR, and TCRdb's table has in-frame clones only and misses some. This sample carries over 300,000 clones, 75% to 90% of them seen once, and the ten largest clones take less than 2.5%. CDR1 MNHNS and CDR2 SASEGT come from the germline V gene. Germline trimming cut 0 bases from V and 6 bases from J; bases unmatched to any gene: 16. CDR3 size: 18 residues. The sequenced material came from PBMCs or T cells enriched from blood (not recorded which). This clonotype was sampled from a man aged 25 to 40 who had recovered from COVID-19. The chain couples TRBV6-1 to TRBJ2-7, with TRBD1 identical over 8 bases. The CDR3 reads CASSEASSGQGIFGEQYF. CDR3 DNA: TGTGCCAGCAGTGAAGCGAGTAGTGGACAGGGAATTTTCGGCGAGCAGTACTTC.